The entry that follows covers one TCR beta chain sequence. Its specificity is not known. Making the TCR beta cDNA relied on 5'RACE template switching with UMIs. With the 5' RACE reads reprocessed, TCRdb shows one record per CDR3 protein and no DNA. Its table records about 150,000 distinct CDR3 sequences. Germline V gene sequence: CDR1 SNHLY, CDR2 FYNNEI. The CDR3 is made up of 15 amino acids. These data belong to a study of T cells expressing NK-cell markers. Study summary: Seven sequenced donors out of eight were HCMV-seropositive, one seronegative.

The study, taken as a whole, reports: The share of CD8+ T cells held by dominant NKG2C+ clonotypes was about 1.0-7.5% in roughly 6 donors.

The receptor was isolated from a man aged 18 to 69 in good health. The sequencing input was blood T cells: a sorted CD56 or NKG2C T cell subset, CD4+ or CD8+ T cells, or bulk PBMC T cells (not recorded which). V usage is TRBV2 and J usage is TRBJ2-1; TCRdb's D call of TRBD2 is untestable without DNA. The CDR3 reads CASSEAGWGSNEQFF. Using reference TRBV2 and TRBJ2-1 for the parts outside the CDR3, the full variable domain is EPEVTQTPSHQVTQMGQEVILRCVPISNHLYFYWYRQILGQKVEFLVSFYNNEISEKSEIFDDQFSVERPDGSNFTLKIRSTKLEDSAMYFCASSEAGWGSNEQFFGPGTRLTVL.